A selection of T cell receptor beta chains follows, all from one sample in a study of neurological immune-mediated disorders. A single record per CDR3 protein comes from TCRdb applying MiXCR to the 5' RACE reads. The sample comprises approximately 59,000 distinct CDR3 sequences, over 4% of which are singletons, and roughly 6% rests with the top ten. Source material: PBMCs. The receptors here all came from a human donor with multiple sclerosis. The donor label of this sample is uncertain. The CDR3 runs from the conserved cysteine through the conserved F or W. A D gene is named only where the DNA matches it firmly. A clone size is listed for some rows: how often the clone was seen (once, few, many), or a class if it is expanded.

v_call	d_call	j_call	clone_size	cdr3_aa	cdr3_nt
TRBV20-1	TRBD2	TRBJ2-5	many	CSARDPTSGGPGETQYF	TGCAGTGCTAGAGATCCGACTAGCGGGGGGCCGGGAGAGACCCAGTACTTC
TRBV12-3/TRBV12-4	.	TRBJ1-1	many	CASSLGPDPAAFF	TGTGCCAGCAGTTTAGGACCGGACCCCGCTGCTTTCTTT
TRBV5-6	.	TRBJ2-3	.	CASSLAPGYTDTQYF	TGTGCCAGCAGCTTGGCACCAGGGTACACAGATACGCAGTATTTT
TRBV5-1	TRBD1	TRBJ1-4	.	CASSSTGAQNEKLFF	TGCGCCAGCAGCTCGACAGGGGCGCAGAATGAAAAACTGTTTTTT
TRBV18	.	TRBJ2-3	many	CASSFRAGRTDTQYF	TGTGCCAGCTCCTTCAGGGCGGGACGCACAGATACGCAGTATTTT
TRBV29-1	.	TRBJ2-2	many	CSVGDRNTGELFF	TGCAGCGTGGGAGACAGGAACACCGGGGAGCTGTTTTTT
TRBV5-5	TRBD2	TRBJ2-7	many	CASSAWLAASYEQYF	TGTGCCAGCAGCGCTTGGCTAGCGGCCTCCTACGAGCAGTACTTC
TRBV29-1	.	TRBJ2-3	many	CSVENGESSTDTQYF	TGCAGCGTTGAAAATGGGGAGTCTAGCACAGATACGCAGTATTTT
TRBV7-2	TRBD2	TRBJ2-7	many	CASSFKRGYEQYF	TGTGCCAGCAGCTTTAAGCGGGGCTACGAGCAGTACTTC
TRBV7-8	TRBD1	TRBJ1-4	many	CASSLVRGTGGEKLFF	TGTGCCAGCAGCTTAGTAAGGGGGACAGGAGGGGAAAAACTGTTTTTT
TRBV4-1	TRBD1	TRBJ2-7	many	CASSHPTGAFYEQYF	TGCGCCAGCAGCCACCCGACAGGGGCATTTTACGAGCAGTACTTC
TRBV7-2	TRBD1	TRBJ1-5	many	CASSLAGRGDGQPQHF	TGTGCCAGCAGCTTAGCGGGCAGGGGGGACGGTCAGCCCCAGCATTTT
TRBV11-2	.	TRBJ2-3	many	CASSQERDTQYF	TGTGCCAGCAGCCAGGAAAGAGATACGCAGTATTTT
TRBV6-5	.	TRBJ2-7	.	CASSYSKGFGEQYF	TGTGCCAGCAGTTACTCGAAGGGGTTTGGCGAGCAGTACTTC
TRBV6-6	TRBD2	TRBJ2-7	many	CAGGRGNSYEQYF	TGTGCCGGGGGGAGGGGAAACTCCTACGAGCAGTACTTC
TRBV15	.	TRBJ1-5	few	CATSRGRQGNSNQPQHF	TGTGCCACCAGCAGAGGAAGGCAGGGCAATAGCAATCAGCCCCAGCATTTT
TRBV3-1	TRBD1	TRBJ1-4	many	CASGTGGEKLFF	TGTGCCAGCGGGACAGGGGGCGAAAAACTGTTTTTT
TRBV3-1	.	TRBJ1-4	.	CASSRGTATNEKLFF	TGTGCCAGCAGCCGCGGGACCGCTACCAATGAAAAACTGTTTTTT
TRBV5-1	.	TRBJ2-7	many	CASSLIPAGPREQYF	TGCGCCAGCAGCTTAATCCCCGCCGGGCCCCGCGAGCAGTACTTC
TRBV6-5	.	TRBJ1-2	many	CASRSNYGYTF	TGTGCCAGCAGATCCAACTATGGCTACACCTTC
TRBV12-3/TRBV12-4	.	TRBJ1-4	many	CASRRDRFDEKLFF	TGTGCCAGCAGACGTGACAGGTTTGATGAAAAACTGTTTTTT
TRBV28	TRBD1	TRBJ1-1	many	CAAGTANTEAFF	TGTGCGGCCGGGACAGCGAACACTGAAGCTTTCTTT
TRBV20-1	TRBD1	TRBJ1-2	many	CSARDRTGSPYGYTF	TGCAGTGCTAGAGATCGGACAGGGTCCCCCTATGGCTACACCTTC
TRBV2	TRBD1	TRBJ2-3	many	CASVALPGQGPDTQYF	TGTGCCAGCGTCGCGCTTCCGGGACAGGGTCCAGATACGCAGTATTTT
TRBV20-1	TRBD1	TRBJ2-7	many	CSARDQRTGGSGEQYF	TGCAGTGCTAGAGATCAAAGGACAGGGGGCTCAGGCGAGCAGTACTTC
TRBV5-1	.	TRBJ2-1	many	CASSLNGGPGNEQFF	TGCGCCAGCAGCTTGAACGGTGGGCCCGGCAATGAGCAGTTCTTC
TRBV7-2	.	TRBJ2-7	many	CASSLSAGYYEQYF	TGTGCCAGCAGCTTATCGGCAGGCTACTACGAGCAGTACTTC
TRBV15	.	TRBJ2-7	.	CATSRERPYEQYF	TGTGCCACCAGCAGAGAGCGCCCCTACGAGCAGTACTTC
TRBV20-1	TRBD1	TRBJ1-2	many	CSAFRDRGYYGYTF	TGCAGTGCTTTCCGGGACAGGGGGTACTATGGCTACACCTTC
TRBV11-2	TRBD2	TRBJ2-5	many	CASSLGRGGVETQYF	TGTGCCAGCAGCTTAGGGCGGGGGGGCGTGGAGACCCAGTACTTC
TRBV5-1	TRBD2	TRBJ2-2	many	CASSPTGLAGGNTGELFF	TGCGCCAGCAGCCCCACCGGACTAGCGGGGGGGAACACCGGGGAGCTGTTTTTT
TRBV7-2	TRBD1	TRBJ2-1	many	CASSSDRAEQFF	TGTGCCAGCAGCTCGGACAGGGCTGAGCAGTTCTTC
TRBV6-2/TRBV6-3	.	TRBJ1-5	.	CASSGNRVTQPQHF	TGTGCCAGCAGTGGAAACAGGGTAACTCAGCCCCAGCATTTT